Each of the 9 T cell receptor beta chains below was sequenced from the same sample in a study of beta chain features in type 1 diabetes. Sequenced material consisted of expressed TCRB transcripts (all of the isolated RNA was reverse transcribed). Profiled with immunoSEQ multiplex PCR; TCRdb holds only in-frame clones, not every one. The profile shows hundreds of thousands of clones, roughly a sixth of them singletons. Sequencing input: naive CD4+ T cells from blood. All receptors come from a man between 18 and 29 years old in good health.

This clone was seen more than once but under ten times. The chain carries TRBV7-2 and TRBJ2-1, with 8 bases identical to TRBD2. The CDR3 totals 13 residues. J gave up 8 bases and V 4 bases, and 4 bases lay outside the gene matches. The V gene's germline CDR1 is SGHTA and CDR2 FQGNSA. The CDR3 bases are TGTGCCAGCAGCTCTGGACTAGCCTATGAGCAGTTCTTC. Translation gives CASSSGLAYEQFF. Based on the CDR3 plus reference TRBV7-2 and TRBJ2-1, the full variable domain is GAGVSQSPSNKVTEKGKDVELRCDPISGHTALYWYRQSLGQGLEFLIYFQGNSAPDKSGLPSDRFSAERTGGSVSTLTIQRTQQEDSAVYLCASSSGLAYEQFFGPGTRLTVL.

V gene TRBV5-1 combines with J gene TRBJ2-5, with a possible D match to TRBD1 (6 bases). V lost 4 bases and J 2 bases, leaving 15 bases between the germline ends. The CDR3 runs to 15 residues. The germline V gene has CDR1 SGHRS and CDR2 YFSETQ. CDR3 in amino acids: CASSTQGIRQETQYF. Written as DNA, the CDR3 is TGCGCCAGCAGCACTCAGGGGATAAGACAAGAGACCCAGTACTTC.

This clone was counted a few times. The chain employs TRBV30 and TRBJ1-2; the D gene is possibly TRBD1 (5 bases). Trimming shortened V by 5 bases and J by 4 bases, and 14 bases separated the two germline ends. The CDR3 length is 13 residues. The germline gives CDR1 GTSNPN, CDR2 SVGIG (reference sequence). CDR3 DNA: TGTGCCTGGTTACAGGTCAATATCTATGGCTACACCTTC. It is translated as CAWLQVNIYGYTF.

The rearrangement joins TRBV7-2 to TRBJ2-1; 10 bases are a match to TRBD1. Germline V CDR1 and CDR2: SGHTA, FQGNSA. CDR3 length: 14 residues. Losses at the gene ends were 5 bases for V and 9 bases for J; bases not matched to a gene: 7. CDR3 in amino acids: CASSRRQGAIEQFF. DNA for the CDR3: TGTGCCAGCAGCCGCCGACAGGGGGCGATTGAGCAGTTCTTC.

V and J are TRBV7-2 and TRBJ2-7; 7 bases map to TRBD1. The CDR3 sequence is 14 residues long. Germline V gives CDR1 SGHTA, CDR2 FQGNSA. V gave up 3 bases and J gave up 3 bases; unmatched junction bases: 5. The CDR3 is CASSFSDRNYEQYF. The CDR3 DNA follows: TGTGCCAGCAGCTTCTCGGACAGGAACTACGAGCAGTACTTC.

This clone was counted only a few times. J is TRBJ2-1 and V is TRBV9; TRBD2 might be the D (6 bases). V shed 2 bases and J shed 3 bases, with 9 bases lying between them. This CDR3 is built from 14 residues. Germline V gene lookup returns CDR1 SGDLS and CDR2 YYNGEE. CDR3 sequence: CASSVGGIYNEQFF. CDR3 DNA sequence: TGTGCCAGCAGCGTTGGGGGGATCTACAATGAGCAGTTCTTC.

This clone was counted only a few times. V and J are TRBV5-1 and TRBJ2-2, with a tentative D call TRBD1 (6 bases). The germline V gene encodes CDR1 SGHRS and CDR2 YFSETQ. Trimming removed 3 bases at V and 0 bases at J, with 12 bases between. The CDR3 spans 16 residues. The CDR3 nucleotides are TGCGCCAGCAGCTGGGGGCCAGCACCGAACACCGGGGAGCTGTTTTTT. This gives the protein CASSWGPAPNTGELFF.

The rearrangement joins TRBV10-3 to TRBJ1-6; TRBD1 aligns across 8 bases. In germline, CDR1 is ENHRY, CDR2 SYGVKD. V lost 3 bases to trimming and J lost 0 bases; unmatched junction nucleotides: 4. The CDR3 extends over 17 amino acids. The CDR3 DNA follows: TGTGCCATCAGTGACGGACAGGGAGGCTCCTATAATTCACCCCTCCACTTT. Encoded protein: CAISDGQGGSYNSPLHF.

The CDR3 nucleotides are TGTGCCAGCAGTTTTATCCGGGACAGGGCCTATGGCTACACCTTC. It codes for CASSFIRDRAYGYTF. The chain combines TRBV28 with TRBJ1-2, with 9 positions matching TRBD1. CDR3 length: 15 residues. With 3 bases clipped from V and 4 bases from J, the junction kept 6 bases outside the gene matches. Germline CDR1 is MDHEN and CDR2 is SYDVKM.